These T cell receptor beta chains were read from a single sample in a study of blood T cell repertoires in COVID-19. Using immunoSEQ multiplex PCR, the repertoire was profiled, and TCRdb retains in-frame clones only, with some absent. The sample holds about 200,000 clones; approximately 84% are singletons and the top ten take around 5%. The sample was peripheral blood. The source is a woman aged 80 or over with acute or convalescent COVID-19. CDR3s include the opening cysteine and the closing phenylalanine or tryptophan. A D gene is named only where the DNA matches it firmly. Only some rows state a clone size, as once, few, many or a class for expanded clones.

clone size	J gene	V gene	D gene	CDR3 protein	CDR3 DNA
.	TRBJ1-5	TRBV11-2	TRBD1	CASSLSAGGRGNQPQHF	TGTGCCAGCAGCTTAAGTGCAGGGGGTAGAGGGAATCAGCCCCAGCATTTT
.	TRBJ1-1	TRBV6-1	TRBD1	CASSDGTAREAFF	TGTGCCAGCAGTGACGGGACAGCGAGAGAAGCTTTCTTT
.	TRBJ2-7	TRBV5-4	TRBD2	CASSLGLAGSSYEQYF	TGTGCCAGCAGCTTAGGACTAGCGGGGAGCTCCTACGAGCAGTACTTC
.	TRBJ1-1	TRBV18	.	CASSRETTVTEAFF	TGTGCCAGCTCGCGAGAAACGACAGTCACTGAAGCTTTCTTT
.	TRBJ1-4	TRBV6-6	TRBD1	CASSRQGALTSSTNEKLFF	TGTGCCAGCAGTCGACAGGGGGCCCTAACTTCTTCAACTAATGAAAAACTGTTTTTT
.	TRBJ1-2	TRBV19	.	CASSIERGPYGYTF	TGTGCCAGTAGTATAGAACGGGGTCCCTATGGCTACACCTTC
many	TRBJ2-3	TRBV27	.	CASSPFVKDTQYF	TGTGCCAGCAGTCCCTTCGTTAAAGATACGCAGTATTTT
.	TRBJ2-1	TRBV20-1	TRBD2	CSASLAGEGNEQFF	TGCAGTGCTAGTCTCGCGGGAGAGGGCAATGAGCAGTTCTTC
.	TRBJ1-5	TRBV19	TRBD1	CASSVYPGQGLQPQHF	TGTGCCAGTAGTGTCTATCCGGGACAGGGACTACAGCCCCAGCATTTT
.	TRBJ1-2	TRBV6-5	.	CASSWGRGYTF	TGTGCCAGCAGTTGGGGGCGCGGCTACACCTTC
.	TRBJ2-1	TRBV3-1/TRBV3-2	.	CASSQVFSFYNEQFF	TGTGCCAGCAGCCAAGTGTTCTCCTTTTACAATGAGCAGTTCTTC
.	TRBJ1-1	TRBV27	.	CASSAFYKNTEAFF	TGTGCCAGCAGTGCCTTCTATAAGAACACTGAAGCTTTCTTT
.	TRBJ1-2	TRBV5-1	TRBD1	CASSFDSSFRGFYGYTF	TGCGCCAGCAGCTTTGATTCTTCTTTCAGGGGGTTCTATGGCTACACCTTC
.	TRBJ2-2	TRBV10-3	.	CAIRGQTNTGELFF	TGTGCCATCAGGGGACAAACGAACACCGGGGAGCTGTTTTTT
.	TRBJ2-1	TRBV29-1	.	CSVDVGLRNEQFF	TGCAGCGTTGATGTTGGACTAAGGAATGAGCAGTTCTTC
.	TRBJ2-1	TRBV29-1	.	CSVGEHAEQFF	TGCAGCGTTGGTGAGCACGCTGAGCAGTTCTTC
.	TRBJ2-7	TRBV7-2	TRBD2	CASSFSGGSYEQYF	TGTGCCAGCAGCTTTTCCGGCGGGAGCTACGAGCAGTACTTC
few	TRBJ1-1	TRBV25-1	.	CASDRIWTEIANTEAFF	TGTGCCAGCGACCGAATATGGACAGAAATAGCGAACACTGAAGCTTTCTTT
once	TRBJ2-7	TRBV5-5	TRBD1	CASSLGGDRGDTYEQYF	TGTGCCAGCAGCTTGGGTGGAGACAGGGGTGATACCTACGAGCAGTACTTC
.	TRBJ2-5	TRBV7-6	TRBD2	CASSLASGSETQYF	TGTGCCAGCAGCCTAGCTAGCGGCTCAGAGACCCAGTACTTC
once	TRBJ2-1	TRBV11-2	.	CASSSPSAQHYNEQFF	TGTGCCAGCAGCTCCCCTAGCGCCCAACACTACAATGAGCAGTTCTTC
.	TRBJ1-4	TRBV3-1/TRBV3-2	TRBD1	CASSRGQVATNEKLFF	TGTGCCAGCAGCCGTGGACAGGTTGCAACTAATGAAAAACTGTTTTTT
.	TRBJ1-1	TRBV19	.	CASSIGTTAMNTEAFF	TGTGCCAGTAGTATAGGTACGACAGCCATGAACACTGAAGCTTTCTTT
.	TRBJ2-5	TRBV6-4	.	CASSDSKLRQETQYF	TGTGCCAGCAGTGACTCGAAATTGCGACAAGAGACCCAGTACTTC
once	TRBJ1-1	TRBV29-1	.	CSVEDLSGNTEAFF	TGCAGCGTTGAAGATCTTTCCGGGAACACTGAAGCTTTCTTT
.	TRBJ2-1	TRBV7-9	TRBD2	CASSFRLAGGEYNEQFF	TGTGCCAGCAGCTTCAGACTAGCGGGAGGGGAGTACAATGAGCAGTTCTTC
.	TRBJ2-1	TRBV5-1	TRBD1	CASSHGTGGAHEGYNEQFF	TGCGCCAGCAGCCACGGGACAGGGGGCGCGCACGAGGGATACAATGAGCAGTTCTTC
few	TRBJ1-2	TRBV28	TRBD1	CASSPDRGLNYGYTF	TGTGCCAGCAGTCCCGACAGGGGATTAAACTATGGCTACACCTTC
.	TRBJ2-7	TRBV12-3/TRBV12-4	.	CASGRTAYEQYF	TGTGCCAGCGGAAGGACAGCTTACGAGCAGTACTTC
.	TRBJ2-4	TRBV5-4	.	CASSLAGGTKNIQYF	TGTGCCAGCAGCTTGGCCGGGGGAACCAAAAACATTCAGTACTTC
.	TRBJ2-1	TRBV5-1	.	CASRDRSHYNEQFF	TGCGCCAGCAGGGACAGAAGCCACTACAATGAGCAGTTCTTC
.	TRBJ2-7	TRBV6-6	.	CASSSPTAASYYEQYF	TGTGCCAGCAGTTCACCCACGGCGGCCTCCTACTACGAGCAGTACTTC
.	TRBJ2-2	TRBV9	.	CASSVLQQSPTGELFF	TGTGCCAGCAGCGTTCTTCAACAGAGCCCCACCGGGGAGCTGTTTTTT
.	TRBJ2-7	TRBV6-5	TRBD2	CASNRDGLEIYEQYF	TGTGCCAGCAATAGGGACGGACTAGAAATCTACGAGCAGTACTTC
once	TRBJ2-3	TRBV5-1	.	CASSLLGLGTDTQYF	TGCGCCAGCAGCTTGCTAGGCCTCGGCACAGATACGCAGTATTTT
.	TRBJ1-6	TRBV28	TRBD1	CASSLQQGGNSPLHF	TGTGCCAGCAGTCTACAACAGGGGGGCAATTCACCCCTCCACTTT
.	TRBJ1-4	TRBV5-1	.	CASSLESLTNEKLFF	TGCGCCAGCAGCTTGGAGAGTTTGACTAATGAAAAACTGTTTTTT
once	TRBJ1-1	TRBV18	.	CASSPPGNTEAFF	TGTGCCAGCTCACCCCCGGGGAACACTGAAGCTTTCTTT
.	TRBJ2-1	TRBV6-2/TRBV6-3	.	CASSYGGSDNEQFF	TGTGCCAGCAGTTACGGAGGGAGTGACAATGAGCAGTTCTTC
.	TRBJ2-1	TRBV29-1	.	CSVRTAVYNEQFF	TGCAGCGTTAGGACTGCGGTCTACAATGAGCAGTTCTTC
.	TRBJ2-5	TRBV4-3	TRBD2	CASSHGGTSGLQETQYF	TGCGCCAGCAGCCATGGCGGGACTAGCGGGCTCCAAGAGACCCAGTACTTC
.	TRBJ1-5	TRBV7-2	TRBD1	CASSWDRDQPQHF	TGTGCCAGCAGCTGGGACAGGGACCAGCCCCAGCATTTT
.	TRBJ2-4	TRBV7-8	TRBD2	CASSLEGTSGLQYF	TGTGCCAGCAGCTTAGAAGGGACTAGCGGTCTTCAGTACTTC
.	TRBJ1-1	TRBV6-5	TRBD1	CASSYPPSTGLTEAFF	TGTGCCAGCAGTTACCCTCCCTCGACAGGGCTCACTGAAGCTTTCTTT
.	TRBJ2-7	TRBV23-1	TRBD1	CASSPVRGTGEDYEQYF	TGCGCCAGCAGTCCCGTAAGGGGGACAGGGGAAGATTACGAGCAGTACTTC
.	TRBJ2-7	TRBV5-4	.	CASSHGTSFWEQYF	TGTGCCAGCAGCCACGGGACTTCCTTTTGGGAGCAGTACTTC
.	TRBJ1-1	TRBV18	.	CASSPNNVNTEAFF	TGTGCCAGCTCACCAAACAACGTGAACACTGAAGCTTTCTTT
.	TRBJ2-4	TRBV27	.	CASRGLAKNIQYF	TGTGCCAGCAGGGGCTTAGCCAAAAACATTCAGTACTTC